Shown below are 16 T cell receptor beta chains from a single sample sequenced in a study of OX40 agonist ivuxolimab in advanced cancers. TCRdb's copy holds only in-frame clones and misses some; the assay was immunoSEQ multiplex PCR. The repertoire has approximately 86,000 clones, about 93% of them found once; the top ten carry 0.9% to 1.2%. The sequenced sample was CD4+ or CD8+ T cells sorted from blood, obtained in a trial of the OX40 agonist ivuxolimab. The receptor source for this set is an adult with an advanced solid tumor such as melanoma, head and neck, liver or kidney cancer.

CDR3 in amino acids: CAWSGGLAGVDTQYF. CDR3 DNA sequence: TGTGCCTGGAGTGGAGGGCTAGCGGGAGTCGATACGCAGTATTTT. The chain couples TRBV30 to TRBJ2-3, with TRBD2 identical over 10 bases. The CDR3 totals 15 residues. J was trimmed by 6 bases and V by 1 base; bases with no gene match: 7. Germline CDR1 is GTSNPN and CDR2 is SVGIG (reference sequence).

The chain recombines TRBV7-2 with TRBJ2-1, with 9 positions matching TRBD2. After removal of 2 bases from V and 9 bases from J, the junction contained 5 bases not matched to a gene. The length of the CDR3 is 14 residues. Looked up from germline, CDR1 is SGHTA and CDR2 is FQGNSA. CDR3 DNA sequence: TGTGCCAGCAGCTTAAAGCGGGAGGATAGTGAGCAGTTCTTC. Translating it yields CASSLKREDSEQFF. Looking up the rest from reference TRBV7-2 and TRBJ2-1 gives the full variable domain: GAGVSQSPSNKVTEKGKDVELRCDPISGHTALYWYRQSLGQGLEFLIYFQGNSAPDKSGLPSDRFSAERTGGSVSTLTIQRTQQEDSAVYLCASSLKREDSEQFFGPGTRLTVL.

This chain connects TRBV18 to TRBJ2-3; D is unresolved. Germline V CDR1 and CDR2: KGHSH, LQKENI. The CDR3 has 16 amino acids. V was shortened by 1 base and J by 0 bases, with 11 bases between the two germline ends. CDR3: CASSPLTVSSTDTQYF. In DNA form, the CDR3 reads TGTGCCAGCTCACCACTAACAGTTTCTAGCACAGATACGCAGTATTTT.

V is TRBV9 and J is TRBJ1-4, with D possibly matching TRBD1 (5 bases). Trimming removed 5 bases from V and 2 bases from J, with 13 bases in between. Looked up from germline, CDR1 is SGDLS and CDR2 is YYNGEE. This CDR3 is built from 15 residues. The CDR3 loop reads CASSGQGLTNEKLFF. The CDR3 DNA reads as TGTGCCAGCAGTGGACAAGGGCTGACTAATGAAAAACTGTTTTTT.

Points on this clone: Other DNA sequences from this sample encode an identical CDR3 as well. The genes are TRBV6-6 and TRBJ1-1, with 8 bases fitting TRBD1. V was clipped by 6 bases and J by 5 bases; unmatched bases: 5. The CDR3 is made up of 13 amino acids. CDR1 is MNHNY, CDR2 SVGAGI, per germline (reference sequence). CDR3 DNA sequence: TGTGCCAGCAGCTATACAGGGGGAACTGAAGCTTTCTTT. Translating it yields CASSYTGGTEAFF.

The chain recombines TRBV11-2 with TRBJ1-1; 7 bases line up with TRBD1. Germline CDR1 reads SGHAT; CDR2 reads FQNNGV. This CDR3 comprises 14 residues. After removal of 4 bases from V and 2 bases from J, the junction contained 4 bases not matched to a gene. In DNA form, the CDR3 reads TGTGCCAGCAGCTCGACAGGGTCTAACACTGAAGCTTTCTTT. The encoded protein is CASSSTGSNTEAFF.

CDR3 DNA: TGTGCCAGCAGCCCCTTGCCCTCTGGAAACACCATATATTTT. Amino acids: CASSPLPSGNTIYF. This chain uses TRBV7-2 with TRBJ1-3; no firm D call. CDR1 and CDR2 from the germline V gene are SGHTA and FQGNSA. The CDR3 totals 14 residues. The germline V and J ends were trimmed by 5 bases and 0 bases, with 8 bases remaining between them.

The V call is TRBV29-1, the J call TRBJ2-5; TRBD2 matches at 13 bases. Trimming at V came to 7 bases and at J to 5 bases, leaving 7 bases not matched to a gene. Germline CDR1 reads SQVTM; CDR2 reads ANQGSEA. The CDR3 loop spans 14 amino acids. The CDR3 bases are TGCAGCGCAAAGGGACTAGCGGGATTTGAGACCCAGTACTTC. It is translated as CSAKGLAGFETQYF.

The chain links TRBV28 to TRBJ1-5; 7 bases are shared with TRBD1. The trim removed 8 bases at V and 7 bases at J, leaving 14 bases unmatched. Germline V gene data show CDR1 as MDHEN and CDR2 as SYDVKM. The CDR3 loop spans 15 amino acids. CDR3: CASGGEGGLGQPQHF. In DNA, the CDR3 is TGTGCCAGCGGGGGGGAAGGGGGCTTAGGGCAGCCCCAGCATTTT.

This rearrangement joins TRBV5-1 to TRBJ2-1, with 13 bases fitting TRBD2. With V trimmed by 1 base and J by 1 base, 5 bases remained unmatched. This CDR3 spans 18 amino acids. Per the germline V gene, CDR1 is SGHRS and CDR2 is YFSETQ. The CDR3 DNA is TGCGCCAGCAGCTTGTCCGGACTAGCGGGAGTGTCCTACAATGAGCAGTTCTTC. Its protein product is CASSLSGLAGVSYNEQFF. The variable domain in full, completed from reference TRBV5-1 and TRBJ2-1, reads KAGVTQTPRYLIKTRGQQVTLSCSPISGHRSVSWYQQTPGQGLQFLFEYFSETQRNKGNFPGRFSGRQFSNSRSEMNVSTLELGDSALYLCASSLSGLAGVSYNEQFFGPGTRLTVL.

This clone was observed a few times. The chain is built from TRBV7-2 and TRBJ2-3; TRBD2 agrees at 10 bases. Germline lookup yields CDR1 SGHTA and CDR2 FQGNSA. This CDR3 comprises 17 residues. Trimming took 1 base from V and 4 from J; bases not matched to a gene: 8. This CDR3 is CASSLEASSGRPDTQYF. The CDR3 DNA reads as TGTGCCAGCAGCTTAGAGGCCTCTAGCGGGAGACCAGATACGCAGTATTTT. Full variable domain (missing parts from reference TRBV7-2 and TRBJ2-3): GAGVSQSPSNKVTEKGKDVELRCDPISGHTALYWYRQSLGQGLEFLIYFQGNSAPDKSGLPSDRFSAERTGGSVSTLTIQRTQQEDSAVYLCASSLEASSGRPDTQYFGPGTRLTVL.

The CDR3 is CATRGWDRWELFF. CDR3 nucleotides: TGTGCCACCAGGGGATGGGACCGGTGGGAGCTGTTTTTT. The chain is built from TRBV15 and TRBJ2-2, with D possibly called TRBD1 or TRBD2 (5 bases each). V was shortened by 6 bases and J by 9 bases, with 14 bases between the two germline ends. This CDR3 comprises 13 residues. Germline V CDR1 and CDR2: LNHNV, YYDKDF (reference sequence).

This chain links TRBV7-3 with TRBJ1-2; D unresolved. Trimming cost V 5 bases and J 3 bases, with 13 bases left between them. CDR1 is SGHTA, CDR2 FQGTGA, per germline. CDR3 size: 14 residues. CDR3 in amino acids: CASSLKARDYGYTF. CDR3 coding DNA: TGTGCCAGCAGCCTCAAGGCTCGGGACTATGGCTACACCTTC.

Here the CDR3 reads CASSGILAGGGYEQYF. DNA of the CDR3: TGTGCCAGCAGCGGTATCCTAGCGGGAGGGGGGTACGAGCAGTACTTC. The V call is TRBV11-3, the J call TRBJ2-7, with 12 bases fitting TRBD2. The CDR3 is 16 amino acids. The germline CDR1 and CDR2 sequences are SGHNT and YENEEA. J lost 4 bases, V lost 5 bases, and 9 bases had no gene match.

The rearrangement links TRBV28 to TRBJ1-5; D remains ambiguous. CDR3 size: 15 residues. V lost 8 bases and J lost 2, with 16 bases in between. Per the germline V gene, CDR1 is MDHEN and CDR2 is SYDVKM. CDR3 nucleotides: TGTGCCAGCCACGAACGGGTGTTTGGCAATCAGCCCCAGCATTTT. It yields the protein CASHERVFGNQPQHF.

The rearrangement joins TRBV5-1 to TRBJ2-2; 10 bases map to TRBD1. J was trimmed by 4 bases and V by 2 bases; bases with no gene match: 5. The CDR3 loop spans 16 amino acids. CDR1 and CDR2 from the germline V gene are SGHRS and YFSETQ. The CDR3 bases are TGCGCCAGCAGCTTAGGGACAGGGGCCGGCACCGGGGAGCTGTTTTTT. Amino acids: CASSLGTGAGTGELFF.